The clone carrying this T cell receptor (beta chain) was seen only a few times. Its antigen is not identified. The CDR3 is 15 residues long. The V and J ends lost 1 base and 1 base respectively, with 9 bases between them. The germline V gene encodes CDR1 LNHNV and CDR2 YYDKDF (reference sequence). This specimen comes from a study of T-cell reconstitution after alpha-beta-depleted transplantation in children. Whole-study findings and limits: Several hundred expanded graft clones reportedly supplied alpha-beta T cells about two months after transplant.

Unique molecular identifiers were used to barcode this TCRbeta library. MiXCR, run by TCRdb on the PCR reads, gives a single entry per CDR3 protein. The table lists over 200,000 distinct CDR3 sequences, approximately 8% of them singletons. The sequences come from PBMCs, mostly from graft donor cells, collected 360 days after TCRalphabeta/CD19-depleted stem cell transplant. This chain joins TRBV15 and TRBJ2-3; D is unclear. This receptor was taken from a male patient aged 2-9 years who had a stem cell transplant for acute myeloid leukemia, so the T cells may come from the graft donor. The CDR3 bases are TGTGCCACCAGCAGAGCCAGGCAGGGCACAGATACGCAGTATTTT. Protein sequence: CATSRARQGTDTQYF.